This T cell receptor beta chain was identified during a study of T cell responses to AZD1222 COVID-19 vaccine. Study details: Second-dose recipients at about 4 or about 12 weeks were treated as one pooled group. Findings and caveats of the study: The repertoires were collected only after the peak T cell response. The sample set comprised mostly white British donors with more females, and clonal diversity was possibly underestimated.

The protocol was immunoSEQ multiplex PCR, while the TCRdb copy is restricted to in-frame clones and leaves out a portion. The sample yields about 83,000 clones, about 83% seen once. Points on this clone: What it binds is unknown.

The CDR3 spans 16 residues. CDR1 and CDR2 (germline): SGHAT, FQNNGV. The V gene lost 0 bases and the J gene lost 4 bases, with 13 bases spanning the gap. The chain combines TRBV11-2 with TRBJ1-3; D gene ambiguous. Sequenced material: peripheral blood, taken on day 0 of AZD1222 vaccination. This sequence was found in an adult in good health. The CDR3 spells CASSLEGLGSGNTIYF. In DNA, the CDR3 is TGTGCCAGCAGCTTAGAAGGGTTGGGGTCAGGAAACACCATATATTTT.